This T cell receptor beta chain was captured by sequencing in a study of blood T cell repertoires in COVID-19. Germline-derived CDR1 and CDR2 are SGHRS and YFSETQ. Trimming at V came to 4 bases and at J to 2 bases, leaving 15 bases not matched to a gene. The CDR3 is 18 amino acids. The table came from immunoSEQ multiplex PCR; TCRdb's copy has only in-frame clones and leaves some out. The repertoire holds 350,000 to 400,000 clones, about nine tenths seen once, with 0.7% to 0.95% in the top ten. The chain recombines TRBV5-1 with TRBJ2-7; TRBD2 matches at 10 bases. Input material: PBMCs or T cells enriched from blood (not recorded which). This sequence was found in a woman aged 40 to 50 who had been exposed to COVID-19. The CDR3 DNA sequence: TGCGCCAGCAGCCTCGGAGCGGGAGGGGGCGGAATCGCCTACGAGCAGTACTTC. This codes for CASSLGAGGGGIAYEQYF.